Listed here is a single T cell receptor beta chain. The sample belongs to a study of blood T cell repertoires in COVID-19. Study as a whole: Specimens from acute and convalescent COVID-19 originated in the United States, Italy and Spain. PBMCs, B-cell-depleted T cells, or T cells provided the cDNA or gDNA that made up the material.

There are 17 residues in the CDR3. V dropped 4 bases and J dropped 0 bases, with 13 bases sitting between them. Germline V gene data show CDR1 as MNHNS and CDR2 as SASEGT. Original handling: Amplification of reference gene primers was used by the study to estimate nucleated cell counts. Produced via immunoSEQ multiplex PCR; TCRdb's table is partial and in-frame only. The DNA was the basis for D and trimming; V, J and clone size are from that table. This table holds 150,000 or so clones, approximately 88% found once. Sequencing input: peripheral blood. The V gene is TRBV6-1, the J gene TRBJ2-6, with TRBD1 as a possible D gene (6 bases). The TCR sequence derives from a woman in her sixties or seventies with acute or convalescent COVID-19. This CDR3 is CASSGGDTNSGANVLTF. DNA for the CDR3: TGTGCCAGCAGTGGAGGGGACACCAACTCTGGGGCCAACGTCCTGACTTTC.